These 24 T cell receptor beta chains originate from one sample sequenced in a study of cytomegalovirus exposure and HLA in healthy donors. PCR was performed using 60 Vbeta and 13 Jbeta primers. Libraries were prepared by immunoSEQ multiplex PCR; TCRdb keeps only in-frame clonotypes and omits some of them. Found here are around 63,000 clones, roughly three quarters of them singletons; the top ten hold about 2.7%. The sequenced sample consisted of PBMCs. All receptors derive from a woman between 25 and 40 years old in good health and CMV-seronegative.

This clone has a single count. The V call is TRBV19, the J call TRBJ2-3, with 8 bases lining up with TRBD2. Germline lookup yields CDR1 LNHDA and CDR2 SQIVND (reference sequence). The ends lost 4 bases at V and 3 bases at J; junction bases unmatched: 3. The CDR3 runs to 14 residues. CDR3 region: CASSTGGVTDTQYF. In DNA form, the CDR3 reads TGTGCCAGTAGTACGGGAGGGGTAACAGATACGCAGTATTTT.

The V call is TRBV29-1, the J call TRBJ2-5, with D perhaps TRBD1 (6 bases). The germline V gene encodes CDR1 SQVTM and CDR2 ANQGSEA. This CDR3 has 12 amino acids. Trimming shortened V by 7 bases and J by 3 bases, and 12 bases separated the two germline ends. Here the CDR3 reads CSGRGNEETQYF. The DNA of the CDR3 is TGCAGCGGCAGGGGAAACGAAGAGACCCAGTACTTC.

A word on this clone: At one end, the junction sequence differs from germline, possibly due to a read error. The chain couples TRBV7-9 to TRBJ1-1, with TRBD1 matching 8 bases. The CDR3 consists of 15 residues. Germline CDR1 is SEHNR and CDR2 is FQNEAQ (reference sequence). For the CDR3, the DNA is TGTTCCAGCAGCTTATCTGGACAGGGGAACACTGAAGCTTTCTTT. Translated: CSSSLSGQGNTEAFF.

The rearrangement joins TRBV11-3 to TRBJ2-3; perhaps TRBD1 as D (5 bases). V shed 4 bases and J shed 4 bases, with 24 bases lying between them. CDR1 and CDR2 from the germline V gene are SGHNT and YENEEA. The CDR3 spans 18 residues. The CDR3 loop reads CASSSFEGRAPSPDTQYF. DNA of the CDR3: TGTGCCAGCAGCTCTTTTGAAGGCAGGGCCCCCTCCCCAGATACGCAGTATTTT.

CDR3: CASSSLAGRTGELFF. CDR3 sequence (DNA): TGTGCCAGCAGCTCCCTAGCGGGGAGGACCGGGGAGCTGTTTTTT. This chain links TRBV9 with TRBJ2-2; 9 bases match TRBD2. The V and J ends lost 4 bases and 5 bases, in that order; junction bases with no gene match: 6. CDR1 is SGDLS and CDR2 is YYNGEE in the germline V gene. The CDR3 is 15 amino acids.

The rearrangement links TRBV21-1 to TRBJ1-1; no check of the table's D call, TRBD1, against the DNA was made. TRBV21-1 corresponds to a pseudogene. The CDR3 is 14 residues long. The CDR3 bases are TGTGTCGCGACAGGGGGCGTTTATAACACTGAAGCTTTCTTT. Its protein product is CVATGGVYNTEAFF.

The chain is built from TRBV21-1 and TRBJ1-3; the listed D gene, TRBD1, was not tested against the DNA. TRBV21-1 is flagged as a pseudogene. This CDR3 comprises 16 residues. The CDR3 protein is CASSKRTGRSGNTIYF. CDR3 DNA sequence: TGTGCCAGCAGCAAAAGGACAGGGAGGTCTGGAAACACCATATATTTT.

The chain joins TRBV9 to TRBJ1-2; D is unclear. This CDR3 comprises 13 residues. Germline CDR1 and CDR2: SGDLS and YYNGEE. V was shortened by 6 bases and J by 8 bases, with 17 bases between the two germline ends. Written as DNA, the CDR3 is TGTGCCAGCACCTTGGGGAGGTCGGGAGGCTACACCTTC. Translating gives CASTLGRSGGYTF.

V and J are TRBV5-5 and TRBJ1-1; D gene uncertain. CDR1 and CDR2 from the germline V gene are SGHKS and YYEKEE (reference sequence). The V end was cut by 2 bases, the J end by 6 bases, with 17 bases between. The CDR3 covers 15 residues. The CDR3 loop reads CASSFIPTRAAEAFF. CDR3 DNA sequence: TGTGCCAGCAGCTTTATTCCGACGAGAGCGGCTGAAGCTTTCTTT.

V is TRBV6-5 and J is TRBJ1-1; D unclear. Trimming cost V 5 bases and J 1 base, with 8 bases left between them. CDR3 length equals 13 residues. Germline V gene data show CDR1 as MNHEY and CDR2 as SVGAGI. The CDR3 DNA reads TGTGCCAGCAGTAATTACAAGAACACTGAAGCTTTCTTT. Protein: CASSNYKNTEAFF.

V gene TRBV10-3 combines with J gene TRBJ2-7; 12 bases are shared with TRBD2. Germline-derived CDR1 and CDR2 are ENHRY and SYGVKD. CDR3 length: 16 residues. Trimming removed 3 bases from V and 4 bases from J; junction bases left unmatched: 7. The CDR3 DNA sequence: TGTGCCATCAGTGAACATTCCGGGACTAGCGGGTACGAGCAGTACGTC. Translated, it gives CAISEHSGTSGYEQYV.

This clone was observed a few times. The V call is TRBV18, the J call TRBJ2-1, with 9 positions matching TRBD1. The CDR3 sequence is 15 residues long. V trimming: 4 bases; J trimming: 8 bases; junction bases outside the gene matches: 9. CDR1 is KGHSH and CDR2 is LQKENI in the germline V gene. CDR3 loop: CASSQLLTGGHEQFF. The CDR3 DNA sequence: TGTGCCAGCTCACAACTGTTGACAGGGGGTCATGAGCAGTTCTTC.

The chain couples TRBV6-5 to TRBJ2-5, with D tentatively TRBD2 (6 bases). Deletions cut 6 bases from V and 5 bases from J, with 19 bases between. Germline lookup yields CDR1 MNHEY and CDR2 SVGAGI. The CDR3 is made up of 15 amino acids. The CDR3 DNA reads as TGTGCCAGCAGGCGCGGGACTCCTAGGGAGGAGACCCAGTACTTC. This gives the protein CASRRGTPREETQYF.

V and J are TRBV4-1 and TRBJ1-5; D remains ambiguous. Trimming stripped 1 base from V and 9 bases from J, with 7 bases between. This CDR3 spans 12 amino acids. From germline, CDR1 is MGHRA and CDR2 YSYEKL. The CDR3 nucleotides are TGCGCCAGCAGCCAAGTTGGAGGGCCCCAGCATTTT. Residues: CASSQVGGPQHF.

The chain employs TRBV11-3 and TRBJ2-6; 9 positions agree with TRBD1. Trimming at V came to 0 bases and at J to 0 bases, leaving 9 bases not matched to a gene. The germline V gene encodes CDR1 SGHNT and CDR2 YENEEA. CDR3 size: 20 residues. The DNA of the CDR3 is TGTGCCAGCAGCTTAGATAGGCGGGACAGGGCGGACTCTGGGGCCAACGTCCTGACTTTC. This sequence encodes CASSLDRRDRADSGANVLTF. Based on the CDR3 plus reference TRBV11-3 and TRBJ2-6, the full variable domain is EAGVVQSPRYKIIEKKQPVAFWCNPISGHNTLYWYLQNLGQGPELLIRYENEEAVDDSQLPKDRFSAERLKGVDSTLKIQPAELGDSAVYLCASSLDRRDRADSGANVLTFGAGSRLTVL.

This chain connects TRBV19 to TRBJ2-7; tentatively, D is TRBD2 (6 bases). Germline lookup yields CDR1 LNHDA and CDR2 SQIVND (reference sequence). This CDR3 is built from 15 residues. V was shortened by 3 bases and J by 2 bases, with 14 bases between the two germline ends. The CDR3 protein is CASSIQDGGTYEQYF. CDR3 coding DNA: TGTGCCAGTAGTATCCAGGACGGAGGGACCTACGAGCAGTACTTC.

The V and J genes are TRBV9 and TRBJ1-3; D is possibly TRBD1 (6 bases). Germline-derived CDR1 and CDR2 are SGDLS and YYNGEE. This CDR3 spans 17 amino acids. With 4 bases removed from V and 1 base from J, the gap between germline ends came to 18 bases. CDR3 in amino acids: CASSPGRGSKSGNTIYF. The CDR3 coding sequence is TGTGCCAGCAGCCCCGGAAGGGGGAGTAAGTCTGGAAACACCATATATTTT.

This clone was recorded a few times. The rearrangement joins TRBV13 to TRBJ2-1, with 8 bases identical to TRBD2. Germline CDR1 PRHDT, CDR2 FYEKMQ (reference sequence). This CDR3 contains 14 residues. V was clipped by 2 bases and J by 6 bases; unmatched bases: 3. The CDR3 region is CASSLRREVNEQFF. Written as DNA, the CDR3 is TGTGCCAGCAGCTTAAGGCGGGAGGTCAATGAGCAGTTCTTC.

This clone was picked up one time. The sample carries other DNA sequences with the same CDR3. V is TRBV18 and J is TRBJ2-7; unclear D gene. CDR3 length: 15 amino acids. The germline V gene has CDR1 KGHSH and CDR2 LQKENI. Trimming pared 3 bases from V and 3 bases from J, leaving 15 bases between. CDR3 sequence (DNA): TGTGCCAGCTCACCCTCCCGACATACACTCTACGAGCAGTACTTC. Its protein is CASSPSRHTLYEQYF.

This sequence joins TRBV25-1 and TRBJ2-1; a weak D match, TRBD2 (6 bases). The CDR3 runs 15 residues. V gave up 1 base and J gave up 7 bases, with 14 bases separating them. The germline V gene has CDR1 MGHDK and CDR2 SYGVNS. The CDR3 coding sequence is TGTGCCAGCAGTGAATTCGCGGGGTTGACTAATGAGCAGTTCTTC. As protein: CASSEFAGLTNEQFF.

CDR3: CASSSWTVYSNQPQHF. CDR3 coding DNA: TGTGCCAGCAGTTCTTGGACAGTCTATAGCAATCAGCCCCAGCATTTT. The V gene is TRBV28, the J gene TRBJ1-5, with D maybe TRBD1 (6 bases). There are 16 residues in the CDR3. The V gene's germline CDR1 is MDHEN and CDR2 SYDVKM. The ends were cut back, 4 bases at V and 0 bases at J, with 13 bases in the middle.

The rearrangement uses TRBV4-1 and TRBJ1-1; D is possibly TRBD1 (6 bases). V was clipped by 3 bases and J by 6 bases, with 20 bases between them. The germline gives CDR1 MGHRA, CDR2 YSYEKL. The CDR3 is made up of 16 amino acids. The DNA of the CDR3 is TGCGCCAGCAGCCATCTCCGCTTACAGGGTAGCGCTGAAGCTTTCTTT. Its protein is CASSHLRLQGSAEAFF.

The rearrangement joins TRBV6-5 to TRBJ1-4, with 7 bases fitting TRBD1. Trimming cost V 4 bases and J 4 bases; bases outside gene matches: 6. The CDR3 covers 15 residues. Per the germline V gene, CDR1 is MNHEY and CDR2 is SVGAGI. The CDR3, as DNA: TGTGCCAGCAGTTTCCTACCAGGGGGTAATGAAAAACTGTTTTTT. The encoded protein is CASSFLPGGNEKLFF.

The table lists this clone with a count of one. This chain links TRBV9 with TRBJ2-1, with 9 bases matching TRBD1. The CDR3 spans 14 residues. Germline V gives CDR1 SGDLS, CDR2 YYNGEE. V shed 4 bases, J shed 9 bases, and the junction held 8 bases outside the gene matches. The CDR3 loop is CASSKWTGVSEQFF. CDR3 coding DNA: TGTGCCAGCAGCAAATGGACAGGGGTGAGTGAGCAGTTCTTC.